Many counts were recorded for the clone carrying this TCR beta chain. TCRdb independently ran MiXCR on the 5' RACE reads; one entry per CDR3 protein. The data hold tens of thousands of distinct CDR3 sequences, with about 13% observed a single time. This sample was taken from a study of neurological immune-mediated disorders. J gave up 5 bases and V 4 bases, and 10 bases lay outside the gene matches. The CDR3 sequence is 15 residues long. Per the germline V gene, CDR1 is SGHRS and CDR2 is YFSETQ. Time point here: longitudinal time-point 3. The chain couples TRBV5-1 to TRBJ2-7; 9 positions agree with TRBD1. The origin of this receptor is a male donor with HTLV-1-associated myelopathy (HAM/TSP). Sequencing was carried out using PBMCs. CDR3 loop: CASSVTGTGFDEQYF. The DNA for the CDR3 is TGCGCCAGCAGCGTAACCGGGACAGGGTTCGACGAGCAGTACTTC.